This T cell receptor beta chain emerged from a study of T cells in Graves' hyperthyroidism and ophthalmopathy. Uncontrolled infection, other autoimmune disease, pregnancy or lactation led to exclusion. This clonotype has ten or more counts. CDR3 size: 14 residues. Germline V lookup: CDR1 MDHEN, CDR2 SYDVKM. V was clipped by 6 bases and J by 4 bases, with 16 bases between them. There were TCR beta CDR3 regions amplified from RNA transcripts. The HTBI primer set was used in a first-round RT-PCR of the TCR CDR3. TCRdb passed the multiplex PCR reads through MiXCR, listing each CDR3 protein once. The data contain over 200,000 distinct CDR3 sequences, roughly 14% of them singletons.

This chain connects TRBV28 to TRBJ2-7; D ambiguous. The clonotype was recovered from a woman aged 40 to 50 with Graves' hyperthyroidism that later progressed to Graves' ophthalmopathy. Sequenced sample: blood. In DNA, the CDR3 is TGTGCCAGCAGAGACGTCGCAGGCGCGTACGAGCAGTACTTC. Its protein product is CASRDVAGAYEQYF.